This TCR beta chain was captured by sequencing in a study of T cell repertoires in cytomegalovirus infection (dated by TCRdb to about 2019). Notes on the research overall: The HLA type of each donor mattered for the analysis, because public TCR beta signatures pointed to carriage of CMV infection along with the matching HLA type. General findings and caveats noted by the study authors: The ex vivo response was dominated by HLA-C-restricted CMV-specific TCR beta clonotypes, and the single most frequent clonotype in two of eight donors was supplied by these HLA-C-restricted clonotypes. In both this cohort and an independent approximately 350-donor cohort, the cumulative frequency of public TCR beta family members distinguished carriers of CMV infection plus the relevant HLA type.

At the junction V is shortened by 0 bases and J by 1 base; bases outside the gene matches: 9. CDR1 and CDR2, per the germline V gene, are SGHTA and FQGNSA. The CDR3 measures 18 amino acids from cysteine to phenylalanine. Just the 54-base CDR3 DNA is kept, in frame starting at base 1. Data came from an Illumina HiSeq 1500. TCRdb handled the public reads itself, with Q25 trimming in fastp and clone calling in MiXCR, and kept productive beta chains. One record per CDR3 amino acid sequence lists the most common genes and DNA. This sample holds some 110,000 distinct CDR3 sequences; about 9.4% were observed only once. Jointly, the top ten make up around 29% of the sample. This clonotype was picked up many times. The antigen it recognizes is unknown. Nothing much larger sits one base from this clone, and base qualities are not available.

The TCR comes from a human donor in good health (CMV status not recorded). Some clones in this sample may be carry-over from other donors' samples. Here the chain combines TRBV7-2 and TRBJ2-5; TRBD2 aligns with 9 central bases. Sequenced input: PBMCs, sequenced either directly or after in vitro stimulation (not recorded which). The CDR3 loop reads CASSLALFSGSGQETQYF. The sequence in DNA is TGTGCCAGCAGCTTAGCCCTCTTTAGCGGGAGTGGCCAAGAGACCCAGTACTTC.